This TCR beta chain was retrieved from a study of cytomegalovirus exposure and HLA in healthy donors. Turning to this clone: The antigen remains undetermined.

The germline V gene has CDR1 SEHNR and CDR2 FQNEAQ (reference sequence). This CDR3 is 14 amino acids long. Between the trimmed V and J ends, which lost 0 bases and 6 bases, there was a span of 12 bases. The PCR used 60 Vbeta and 13 Jbeta primers. Using immunoSEQ multiplex PCR, the repertoire was profiled, and TCRdb retains in-frame clones only, with some absent. The sample yields roughly 130,000 clones, more than 80% seen once. Findings of the study overall: A later analysis reportedly found fewer N-insertions in an Asian-associated ancestry cluster than the roughly 670-donor mean. TRBV6-2, TRBV6-3 and some other V segments were unresolvable in 87-base-pair reads.

The rearrangement uses TRBV7-9 and TRBJ2-7; D gene ambiguous. The source material was PBMCs. This sequence originates from a male donor in good health and CMV-seronegative. The CDR3 nucleotides read TGTGCCAGCAGCTTAGCGGGCGTGATGAGCGAGCAGTACTTC. It specifies CASSLAGVMSEQYF.